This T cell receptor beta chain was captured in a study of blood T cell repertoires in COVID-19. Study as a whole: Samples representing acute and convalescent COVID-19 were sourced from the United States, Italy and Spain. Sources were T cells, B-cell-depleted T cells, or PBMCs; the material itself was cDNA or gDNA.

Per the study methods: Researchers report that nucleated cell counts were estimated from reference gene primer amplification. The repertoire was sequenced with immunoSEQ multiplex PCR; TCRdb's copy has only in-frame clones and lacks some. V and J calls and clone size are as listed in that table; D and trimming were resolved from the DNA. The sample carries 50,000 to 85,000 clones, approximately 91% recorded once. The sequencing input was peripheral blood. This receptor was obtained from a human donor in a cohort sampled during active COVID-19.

The CDR3 bases are TGTGCCAGCAGCTTACAGCGGGGGGGCTCCTACAATGAGCAGTTCTTC. Its protein is CASSLQRGGSYNEQFF. The chain carries TRBV7-3 and TRBJ2-1; 10 bases are shared with TRBD2. Losses at the gene ends were 2 bases for V and 0 bases for J; bases not matched to a gene: 1. Germline assignment: CDR1 SGHTA and CDR2 FQGTGA. There are 16 residues in the CDR3.